The sequence of this T cell receptor (beta chain) was determined in a study of cytomegalovirus exposure and HLA in healthy donors. Study at large: The early release's HLA-typed donors yielded approximately 81 million unique TCRs.

As regards this clone: No antigen is known for it.

The germline V gene encodes CDR1 SQVTM and CDR2 ANQGSEA. This CDR3 is built from 18 residues. The V end was cut by 4 bases, the J end by 5 bases, with 29 bases between. Study-wide results and limits: When presence/absence was analysed, sequencing depth was taken to be roughly uniform across donors. Later on, an analysis tied approximately 15,000 TCR beta sequences to HLA alleles at 0.05 false discovery rate. A later analysis linked a missense variant in DCLRE1C to the trimming of TCR beta V and J genes.

The study ran its PCR with 60 Vbeta and 13 Jbeta primers. The assay was immunoSEQ multiplex PCR, and TCRdb's table has in-frame clones only and misses some. This table lists around 45,000 clones. The sequenced sample consisted of PBMCs. The TCR comes from a male donor in good health and CMV-seronegative. The rearrangement uses TRBV29-1 and TRBJ1-1; TRBD1 is a possible D gene (5 bases). The CDR3 is CSVAGQGGRAFEGTEAFF. Here the CDR3 DNA reads TGCAGCGTTGCTGGTCAGGGAGGGAGGGCTTTTGAGGGGACTGAAGCTTTCTTT.